This section outlines one T cell receptor (beta chain) sequence together with its context. This specimen belongs to a study of T cell changes during pregnancy in multiple sclerosis. The table came from immunoSEQ multiplex PCR; TCRdb's copy has only in-frame clones and leaves some out. Of more than 55,000 clones in the sample, roughly 90% were seen once. Here the sequenced sample was peripheral blood, taken in the second trimester of pregnancy. The TCR was taken from a female donor with multiple sclerosis, enrolled in a pregnancy study.

As DNA, the CDR3 is TGTGCCAGCAGTTTGGACAGGGACCACACTGAAGCTTTCTTT. It yields the protein CASSLDRDHTEAFF. The chain recombines TRBV6-5 with TRBJ1-1, with 8 positions matching TRBD1. CDR1 is MNHEY, CDR2 SVGAGI, per germline. V trimming: 4 bases; J trimming: 3 bases; junction bases outside the gene matches: 4. The CDR3 totals 14 residues.